These 29 T cell receptor beta chains came from one sample sequenced in a study of blood T cell repertoires in COVID-19. TCRdb's copy holds only in-frame clones and misses some; the assay was immunoSEQ multiplex PCR. The profile covers some 100,000 clones, with about 90% appearing a single time and around 1.1% taken by the ten largest. Material for sequencing was peripheral blood. Source of these receptors: a human donor in a cohort sampled during active COVID-19.

The J gene is TRBJ1-2, the V gene TRBV7-9; TRBD1 might be the D (6 bases). V lost 5 bases and J 8 bases, leaving 18 bases between the germline ends. CDR1 and CDR2 (germline): SEHNR, FQNEAQ (reference sequence). The CDR3 covers 14 residues. The CDR3 reads CASSLITGLGGYTF. In DNA, the CDR3 is TGTGCCAGCAGCCTCATAACAGGGTTGGGCGGCTACACCTTC.

V and J are TRBV10-3 and TRBJ2-3; 7 bases fit TRBD2. V gave up 8 bases and J gave up 1 base; unmatched junction bases: 6. Germline assignment: CDR1 ENHRY and CDR2 SYGVKD. This CDR3 has 14 residues. CDR3 bases: TGTGCCATCCGATTGGCGGGGGGCACAGATACGCAGTATTTT. Translating gives CAIRLAGGTDTQYF.

The table lists this clone with a count of one. The chain has TRBV18 and TRBJ1-2; 8 positions agree with TRBD1. This CDR3 has 13 amino acids. With V trimmed by 4 bases and J by 5 bases, 3 bases remained unmatched. Germline lookup yields CDR1 KGHSH and CDR2 LQKENI. CDR3: CASSRRTGYGYTF. CDR3 sequence (DNA): TGTGCCAGCTCACGAAGGACAGGGTATGGCTACACCTTC.

This chain connects TRBV27 to TRBJ2-1, with 7 nucleotides matching TRBD1. The V and J ends lost 5 bases and 6 bases, in that order; junction bases with no gene match: 13. The CDR3 has 16 residues. Per germline, CDR1 MNHEY and CDR2 SMNVEV (reference sequence). CDR3 coding DNA: TGTGCCAGCAGTGAGACGACAGGGCTCGGAGGCAATGAGCAGTTCTTC. Translation: CASSETTGLGGNEQFF.

The rearrangement links TRBV10-3 to TRBJ2-1; 8 bases fit TRBD1. V shed 7 bases, J shed 3 bases, and the junction held 11 bases outside the gene matches. The germline V gene has CDR1 ENHRY and CDR2 SYGVKD. The CDR3 loop spans 16 amino acids. The CDR3 DNA reads TGTGCCATCAATGACAGGGGCCCCGCTGGCTACAATGAGCAGTTCTTC. Amino acids: CAINDRGPAGYNEQFF.

V gene TRBV6-6 combines with J gene TRBJ1-1, with a tentative D call TRBD1 (5 bases). The CDR3 is 17 residues long. Trimming removed 6 bases at V and 2 bases at J, with 22 bases between. From germline, CDR1 is MNHNY and CDR2 SVGAGI (reference sequence). The CDR3 sequence is CASSRGHLQYINTEAFF. CDR3 bases: TGTGCCAGCAGCCGAGGACACCTCCAATACATCAACACTGAAGCTTTCTTT.

The chain uses TRBV9 and TRBJ1-2; maybe TRBD1 (6 bases). The CDR3 has 12 residues. Deletions cut 6 bases from V and 7 bases from J, with 13 bases between. CDR1 and CDR2 from the germline V gene are SGDLS and YYNGEE. The CDR3: CASNTGTGGYTF. The DNA for the CDR3 is TGTGCCAGCAATACAGGGACCGGTGGCTACACCTTC.

V usage is TRBV5-4 and J usage is TRBJ1-2, with TRBD1 as a possible D gene (5 bases). Trimming pared 4 bases from V and 1 base from J, leaving 11 bases between. The length of the CDR3 is 14 residues. Germline V CDR1 and CDR2: SGHNT, YYREEE (reference sequence). CDR3 nucleotide sequence: TGTGCCAGCAGCCCCATGGGGGGTAACTATGGCTACACCTTC. Translated, it gives CASSPMGGNYGYTF.

CDR3 sequence reads: CASSEGGWTGHQPQHF. Here the CDR3 DNA reads TGTGCCAGCAGTGAAGGCGGTTGGACAGGGCATCAGCCCCAGCATTTT. The chain is built from TRBV2 and TRBJ1-5; 8 nucleotides match TRBD1. V shed 1 base, J shed 5 bases, and the junction held 7 bases outside the gene matches. Germline CDR1 is SNHLY and CDR2 is FYNNEI. The CDR3 is 16 residues long.

CDR3: CASSSSITGGRNEQFF. DNA for the CDR3: TGTGCCAGCAGCTCCTCTATCACAGGGGGTCGCAATGAGCAGTTCTTC. The rearrangement uses TRBV7-2 and TRBJ2-1; 8 nucleotides line up with TRBD1. The CDR3 covers 16 residues. The ends lost 4 bases at V and 6 bases at J; junction bases unmatched: 11. Germline V lookup: CDR1 SGHTA, CDR2 FQGNSA.

The chain couples TRBV11-2 to TRBJ1-3; no clear D. Germline lookup yields CDR1 SGHAT and CDR2 FQNNGV. V was pared by 1 base and J by 0 bases, with 7 bases between. The CDR3 is 15 amino acids. CDR3 in amino acids: CASSLASVSGNTIYF. The CDR3 DNA is TGTGCCAGCAGCTTAGCGTCAGTCTCTGGAAACACCATATATTTT.

The rearrangement joins TRBV7-6 to TRBJ2-3, with D maybe TRBD1 (6 bases). The CDR3 runs 15 residues. Deletions cut 5 bases from V and 5 bases from J, with 17 bases between. CDR1 and CDR2 (germline): SGHVS, FNYEAQ. The CDR3 DNA reads TGTGCCAGCAGCCGGGGACCCAGGGGTGTAGATACGCAGTATTTT. Its translation is CASSRGPRGVDTQYF.

This clone was observed a handful of times. The J gene is TRBJ2-3, the V gene TRBV7-3; D possibly corresponds to TRBD1 (5 bases). The length of the CDR3 is 15 residues. Per germline, CDR1 SGHTA and CDR2 FQGTGA. The germline V and J ends were trimmed by 5 bases and 0 bases, with 12 bases remaining between them. The CDR3 nucleotides read TGTGCCAGCAGCCCCCCTAAGGGGAGCACAGATACGCAGTATTTT. Translating it yields CASSPPKGSTDTQYF.

This clone was seen many times. The gene calls are TRBV6-4 and TRBJ2-2, with 13 bases that match TRBD2. Germline CDR1 MRHNA, CDR2 SNTAGT. The ends lost 4 bases at V and 4 bases at J; junction bases unmatched: 0. The CDR3 totals 15 residues. CDR3 sequence (DNA): TGTGCCAGCAGTGGGACTAGCGGGAGCACCGGGGAGCTGTTTTTT. This codes for CASSGTSGSTGELFF.

CDR3 in DNA: TGCGCCAGCAGCTCACCGGGACAGGGGGCGAGCCCCTACAATGAGCAGTTCTTC. Translation gives CASSSPGQGASPYNEQFF. This chain uses TRBV5-1 with TRBJ2-1; 12 nucleotides match TRBD1. J lost 2 bases, V lost 3 bases, and 9 bases had no gene match. Germline V gene data show CDR1 as SGHRS and CDR2 as YFSETQ. The CDR3 has 18 residues. The full variable domain, rest sourced from reference TRBV5-1 and TRBJ2-1, is KAGVTQTPRYLIKTRGQQVTLSCSPISGHRSVSWYQQTPGQGLQFLFEYFSETQRNKGNFPGRFSGRQFSNSRSEMNVSTLELGDSALYLCASSSPGQGASPYNEQFFGPGTRLTVL.

The CDR3 spells CASSLLGRAGELFF. CDR3 sequence (DNA): TGTGCCAGCAGCTTACTAGGTCGGGCCGGGGAGCTGTTTTTT. The V gene is TRBV11-1, the J gene TRBJ2-2; D unclear. Germline assignment: CDR1 SGHAT and CDR2 FQDESV (reference sequence). The CDR3 consists of 14 residues. With 2 bases removed from V and 6 bases from J, the gap between germline ends came to 10 bases.

The chain is built from TRBV9 and TRBJ2-3, with TRBD2 identical over 10 bases. CDR1 SGDLS and CDR2 YYNGEE come from the germline V gene. J was trimmed by 2 bases and V by 0 bases; bases with no gene match: 6. The CDR3 extends over 17 amino acids. The CDR3 sequence: CASSVASGGADTDTQYF. The CDR3 region has the DNA TGTGCCAGCAGCGTAGCGAGCGGGGGGGCCGACACAGATACGCAGTATTTT.

The J gene is TRBJ2-1, the V gene TRBV6-2 or TRBV6-3; 8 nucleotides agree with TRBD2. This CDR3 comprises 21 residues. The germline gives CDR1 MNHEY, CDR2 SVGEGT. V lost 0 bases to trimming and J lost 1 base; unmatched junction nucleotides: 17. Here the CDR3 reads CASSYSGAREAHYSSYNEQFF. The CDR3 nucleotides read TGTGCCAGCAGTTACTCGGGGGCGCGGGAGGCCCACTACTCTTCCTACAATGAGCAGTTCTTC.

The chain couples TRBV15 to TRBJ1-5; D not resolved. Germline assignment: CDR1 LNHNV and CDR2 YYDKDF (reference sequence). Trimming took 0 bases from V and 7 from J, leaving 10 bases between them. This CDR3 has 14 amino acids. CDR3: CATSRDLGLQPQHF. Here the CDR3 DNA reads TGTGCCACCAGCAGAGATCTAGGTCTACAGCCCCAGCATTTT.

The chain carries TRBV19 and TRBJ1-1, with D possibly matching TRBD1 (6 bases). The CDR3 is 14 residues long. From germline, CDR1 is LNHDA and CDR2 SQIVND (reference sequence). V lost 5 bases and J lost 9, with 19 bases in between. CDR3 sequence: CASSRSATGNKAFF. CDR3 in DNA: TGTGCCAGTAGTCGGTCGGCCACAGGGAACAAAGCTTTCTTT.

This clone was counted once. The J gene is TRBJ2-3, the V gene TRBV7-9, with D uncertain. The V end was cut by 3 bases, the J end by 0 bases, with 19 bases between. The CDR3 consists of 18 residues. Germline V gene data show CDR1 as SEHNR and CDR2 as FQNEAQ (reference sequence). The CDR3 coding sequence is TGTGCCAGCAGCTTGGAACGGGTGCGGTTAACTAGCACAGATACGCAGTATTTT. Amino acids: CASSLERVRLTSTDTQYF.

This chain connects TRBV5-1 to TRBJ2-5; unclear D gene. From germline, CDR1 is SGHRS and CDR2 YFSETQ. The CDR3 runs to 12 residues. V gave up 3 bases and J gave up 3 bases, with 6 bases separating them. The CDR3 sequence: CASSSQKETQYF. The CDR3 DNA follows: TGCGCCAGCAGCTCACAGAAAGAGACCCAGTACTTC. Full variable domain (rest looked up from reference TRBV5-1 and TRBJ2-5): KAGVTQTPRYLIKTRGQQVTLSCSPISGHRSVSWYQQTPGQGLQFLFEYFSETQRNKGNFPGRFSGRQFSNSRSEMNVSTLELGDSALYLCASSSQKETQYFGPGTRLLVL.

This chain uses TRBV10-3 with TRBJ1-1; TRBD1 is a possible D gene (5 bases). The germline V gene has CDR1 ENHRY and CDR2 SYGVKD. The V and J ends lost 0 bases and 1 base respectively, with 9 bases between them. CDR3 length: 15 amino acids. The CDR3 DNA reads TGTGCCATCAGTGAGTCGAAGGGGCAGAACACTGAAGCTTTCTTT. It yields the protein CAISESKGQNTEAFF.

The chain employs TRBV3-1 (or the pseudogene TRBV3-2) and TRBJ2-7, with D perhaps TRBD2 (6 bases). This CDR3 is 15 amino acids long. Trimming removed 0 bases at V and 3 bases at J, with 12 bases between. Per the germline V gene, CDR1 is LGHDT and CDR2 is YNNKEL (reference sequence). The CDR3 nucleotides read TGTGCCAGCAGCCAAGAGGCGGGGAGCTACTACGAGCAGTACTTC. It is translated as CASSQEAGSYYEQYF.

The chain uses TRBV28 and TRBJ1-1; 10 nucleotides line up with TRBD1. V was clipped by 7 bases and J by 7 bases; unmatched bases: 15. The CDR3 has 16 amino acids. Per the germline V gene, CDR1 is MDHEN and CDR2 is SYDVKM. As DNA, the CDR3 is TGTGCCAGCACCCTTCAGACAGGGGGCCTCACGGGTGAAGCTTTCTTT. Its translation is CASTLQTGGLTGEAFF.

The rearrangement uses TRBV5-1 and TRBJ1-4; D may be TRBD1 (5 bases). There are 16 residues in the CDR3. CDR1 SGHRS and CDR2 YFSETQ come from the germline V gene. V dropped 0 bases and J dropped 3 bases, with 12 bases sitting between them. CDR3 nucleotides: TGCGCCAGCAGCTTGGGTACGGGGGTCTCTAATGAAAAACTGTTTTTT. Protein: CASSLGTGVSNEKLFF.

The V and J genes are TRBV7-2 and TRBJ1-4, with D maybe TRBD1 (5 bases). From germline, CDR1 is SGHTA and CDR2 FQGNSA. The length of the CDR3 is 19 residues. V was cut by 5 bases and J by 0 bases, with 22 bases left in between. The CDR3: CASSQPEGFGGATNEKLFF. The CDR3 coding sequence is TGTGCCAGCAGCCAACCGGAGGGATTCGGGGGAGCAACTAATGAAAAACTGTTTTTT.

The gene calls are TRBV28 and TRBJ1-4, with D possibly being TRBD1 (5 bases). The CDR3 spans 13 residues. The germline V gene encodes CDR1 MDHEN and CDR2 SYDVKM. V shed 8 bases and J shed 3 bases, with 10 bases lying between them. The CDR3 coding sequence is TGTGCCAGCGAGTCAGGGTCTAATGAAAAACTGTTTTTT. Amino acid sequence: CASESGSNEKLFF.

This chain links TRBV19 with TRBJ1-1; 9 positions match TRBD1. The trim removed 10 bases at V and 9 bases at J, leaving 9 bases unmatched. The CDR3 is 12 amino acids. Germline V gene data show CDR1 as LNHDA and CDR2 as SQIVND (reference sequence). This CDR3 reads CATSRDRVKAFF. The DNA for the CDR3 is TGTGCCACTTCCCGGGACAGGGTAAAAGCTTTCTTT.